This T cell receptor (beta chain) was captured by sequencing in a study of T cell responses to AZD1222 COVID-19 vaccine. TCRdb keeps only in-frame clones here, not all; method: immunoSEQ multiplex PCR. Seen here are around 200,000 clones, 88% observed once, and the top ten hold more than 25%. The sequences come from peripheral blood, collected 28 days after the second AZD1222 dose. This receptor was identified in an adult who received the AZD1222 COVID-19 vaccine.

The CDR3 loop is CASSLQGGNTDTQYF. The DNA of the CDR3 is TGTGCCAGCAGCCTCCAAGGGGGAAACACAGATACGCAGTATTTT. The V gene is TRBV3-1 (or the pseudogene TRBV3-2), the J gene TRBJ2-3; a possible D gene is TRBD1 (6 bases). The CDR3 runs 15 residues. Looked up from germline, CDR1 is LGHDT and CDR2 is YNNKEL (reference sequence). Trimming took 4 bases from V and 2 from J, leaving 13 bases between them.